The next 25 T cell receptor beta chains were all read from a single sample in a study of CD8 T cells in Susac syndrome. An amount of RNA that ranged from roughly 0.5 to 1 ug was reverse transcribed with random hexamers. TCRdb independently ran MiXCR on the immunoSEQ multiplex PCR reads; one entry per CDR3 protein. The sample includes roughly 89,000 distinct CDR3 sequences, around 96% seen only once; the top ten take around 0.41%. The sequenced material came from CD8+ T cells from PBMCs. The receptors derive from a human donor with Susac syndrome.

V is TRBV6-4 and J is TRBJ2-1, with 8 nucleotides matching TRBD2. V lost 0 bases and J lost 8; bases outside the gene matches: 6. Germline values: CDR1 MRHNA, CDR2 SNTAGT. This CDR3 contains 15 residues. Here the CDR3 DNA reads TGTGCCAGCAGTGACTCGGTCCGGGAGGGGGATGAGCAGTTCTTC. Amino acid sequence: CASSDSVREGDEQFF.

In this sample, this clonotype turned up once. J is TRBJ2-7 and V is TRBV20-1; no definite D call. The CDR3 extends over 13 amino acids. Per the germline V gene, CDR1 is DFQATT and CDR2 is SNEGSKA (reference sequence). Written as DNA, the CDR3 is TGCAGCCTAAGGGATTACGTATCCTACGAGCAGTACTTC. It yields the protein CSLRDYVSYEQYF.

CDR3 loop: CASSRSLAGVGDEQFF. CDR3 coding DNA: TGTGCCAGCAGCCGGAGTCTAGCGGGAGTAGGCGATGAGCAGTTCTTC. The J gene is TRBJ2-1, the V gene TRBV7-8, with 10 bases that match TRBD2. The CDR3 spans 16 residues. V shed 5 bases, J shed 8 bases, and the junction held 12 bases outside the gene matches. Per the germline V gene, CDR1 is SGHVS and CDR2 is FQNEAQ.

This clonotype was counted a single time. The rearrangement links TRBV7-9 to TRBJ2-5; no definite D call. Germline CDR1 reads SEHNR; CDR2 reads FQNEAQ (reference sequence). Trimming took 5 bases from V and 5 from J, leaving 12 bases between them. This CDR3 is built from 13 residues. This CDR3 reads CASSPLVGETQYF. The CDR3 DNA reads as TGTGCCAGCAGCCCACTTGTAGGGGAGACCCAGTACTTC.

This clonotype was seen only once. The chain joins TRBV19 to TRBJ1-2; 12 bases agree with TRBD1. The germline CDR1 and CDR2 sequences are LNHDA and SQIVND (reference sequence). V lost 5 bases to trimming and J lost 0 bases; unmatched junction nucleotides: 10. CDR3 length: 18 residues. CDR3 sequence reads: CASSPPSWDRGPNYGYTF. The CDR3 DNA follows: TGTGCCAGTAGTCCCCCATCGTGGGACAGGGGGCCTAACTATGGCTACACCTTC.

V and J are TRBV6-6 and TRBJ1-2; a possible D gene is TRBD1 (5 bases). The V gene lost 2 bases and the J gene lost 3 bases, with 10 bases spanning the gap. Germline CDR1 reads MNHNY; CDR2 reads SVGAGI (reference sequence). CDR3 size: 14 residues. CDR3 bases: TGTGCCAGCAGTTACGAAGGGACCTACTATGGCTACACCTTC. Protein product: CASSYEGTYYGYTF.

The chain is built from TRBV14 and TRBJ2-7, with D perhaps matching TRBD1 (6 bases). The germline gives CDR1 SGHDN, CDR2 FVKESK. CDR3 length: 13 amino acids. The ends were cut back, 4 bases at V and 3 bases at J, with 10 bases in the middle. The DNA of the CDR3 is TGTGCCAGCAGCCTCCAGGGGCTCTACGAGCAGTACTTC. Its protein is CASSLQGLYEQYF.

The CDR3 DNA reads as TGTGCCAGCAGAAGGACAGGGGGCGGGGGTCAGCCCCAGCATTTT. It is translated as CASRRTGGGGQPQHF. V is TRBV7-2 and J is TRBJ1-5; 11 nucleotides line up with TRBD1. CDR3 length: 15 amino acids. After removal of 6 bases from V and 6 bases from J, the junction contained 7 bases not matched to a gene. CDR1 and CDR2 (germline): SGHTA, FQGNSA.

This clonotype showed up just once. The gene calls are TRBV30 and TRBJ2-1; D is undetermined. With 4 bases removed from V and 9 bases from J, the gap between germline ends came to 13 bases. The CDR3 is 12 residues long. CDR1 and CDR2 from the germline V gene are GTSNPN and SVGIG (reference sequence). CDR3 sequence: CAWTRHRSEQFF. The CDR3 nucleotides read TGTGCCTGGACCCGACATCGTTCTGAGCAGTTCTTC.

CDR3 residues: CAWSEGQGNQPQHF. In DNA, the CDR3 is TGTGCCTGGAGTGAGGGGCAGGGGAATCAGCCCCAGCATTTT. This chain links TRBV30 with TRBJ1-5; weak D call: TRBD1 (6 bases). Germline CDR1 is GTSNPN and CDR2 is SVGIG (reference sequence). The length of the CDR3 is 14 residues. V lost 1 base to trimming and J lost 4 bases, with 11 bases between them.

The rearrangement uses TRBV28 and TRBJ1-5; D remains unclear. Looked up from germline, CDR1 is MDHEN and CDR2 is SYDVKM. V lost 5 bases to trimming and J lost 0 bases, with 14 bases between them. The CDR3 runs to 16 residues. This CDR3 reads CASSRNRVDSNQPQHF. The DNA of the CDR3 is TGTGCCAGCAGTAGAAACCGGGTTGATAGCAATCAGCCCCAGCATTTT.

The J gene is TRBJ2-7, the V gene TRBV20-1; 8 bases are shared with TRBD2. The germline V gene has CDR1 DFQATT and CDR2 SNEGSKA (reference sequence). J was trimmed by 3 bases and V by 0 bases; bases with no gene match: 10. This CDR3 has 16 residues. The CDR3: CSARDLAGGNGYEQYF. DNA for the CDR3: TGCAGTGCTAGAGATTTGGCGGGAGGTAATGGCTACGAGCAGTACTTC.

The chain combines TRBV20-1 with TRBJ2-1; TRBD2 might be the D (6 bases). V lost 5 bases and J 0 bases, leaving 23 bases between the germline ends. Germline CDR1 reads DFQATT; CDR2 reads SNEGSKA (reference sequence). The CDR3 is 18 residues long. The CDR3 coding sequence is TGCAGTGCTTTCCCCGGAGGGGCCCATCGGAGCTCCTACAATGAGCAGTTCTTC. The encoded protein is CSAFPGGAHRSSYNEQFF.

The chain has TRBV14 and TRBJ1-1, with 10 bases identical to TRBD1. The CDR3 has 15 amino acids. V gave up 6 bases and J gave up 4 bases; unmatched junction bases: 8. Germline CDR1 reads SGHDN; CDR2 reads FVKESK. The CDR3 DNA sequence: TGTGCCAGCAGTCGACCCGACAGGGGGCTCACTGAAGCTTTCTTT. It encodes CASSRPDRGLTEAFF.

This clonotype occurred once. V usage is TRBV9 and J usage is TRBJ2-1; a possible D gene is TRBD2 (6 bases). Deletions cut 7 bases from V and 8 bases from J, with 16 bases between. The CDR3 has 13 residues. Germline V gives CDR1 SGDLS, CDR2 YYNGEE. The CDR3 region is CASGVADMDEQFF. For the CDR3, the DNA is TGTGCCAGCGGGGTAGCGGACATGGATGAGCAGTTCTTC.

The chain couples TRBV14 to TRBJ1-1; no clear D. Germline CDR1 is SGHDN and CDR2 is FVKESK. V lost 0 bases and J 3 bases, leaving 8 bases between the germline ends. The CDR3 is 14 amino acids. CDR3 sequence reads: CASSQEGGYTEAFF. CDR3 in DNA: TGTGCCAGCAGCCAAGAAGGAGGATACACTGAAGCTTTCTTT. The whole variable domain, remainder taken from reference TRBV14 and TRBJ1-1, is EAGVTQFPSHSVIEKGQTVTLRCDPISGHDNLYWYRRVMGKEIKFLLHFVKESKQDESGMPNNRFLAERTGGTYSTLKVQPAELEDSGVYFCASSQEGGYTEAFFGQGTRLTVV.

This clonotype has just one count. The chain joins TRBV15 to TRBJ1-5; no clear D. The germline V gene encodes CDR1 LNHNV and CDR2 YYDKDF (reference sequence). The length of the CDR3 is 12 residues. V lost 5 bases and J lost 5, with 7 bases in between. CDR3: CATSGEHQPQHF. CDR3 DNA sequence: TGTGCCACCAGCGGGGAACATCAGCCCCAGCATTTT.

J is TRBJ1-5 and V is TRBV20-1; TRBD1 matches at 8 bases. The CDR3 is made up of 14 amino acids. Unmatched junction bases numbered 14, after V lost 0 bases and J lost 16 bases. Germline V gives CDR1 DFQATT, CDR2 SNEGSKA (reference sequence). As DNA, the CDR3 is TGCAGTGCTAGAGATAGGGGTATGCAGGGGGCCGGACATTTT. It codes for CSARDRGMQGAGHF.

The chain combines TRBV10-3 with TRBJ2-7; D gene unclear. The V gene lost 2 bases and the J gene lost 3 bases, with 8 bases spanning the gap. There are 13 residues in the CDR3. CDR1 is ENHRY and CDR2 is SYGVKD in the germline V gene. CDR3 loop: CAISEGPFYEQYF. For the CDR3, the DNA is TGTGCCATCAGTGAGGGGCCGTTCTACGAGCAGTACTTC.

This clonotype was seen once. The chain couples TRBV5-6 to TRBJ1-1; 11 bases are a match to TRBD1. The CDR3 is made up of 15 amino acids. Germline CDR1 and CDR2: SGHDT and YYEEEE. The trim removed 4 bases at V and 5 bases at J, leaving 7 bases unmatched. As DNA, the CDR3 is TGTGCCAGCAGCACCCCGGACAGGGGGCATACTGAAGCTTTCTTT. This gives the protein CASSTPDRGHTEAFF. Variable domain in full (rest from reference TRBV5-6 and TRBJ1-1): DAGVTQSPTHLIKTRGQQVTLRCSPKSGHDTVSWYQQALGQGPQFIFQYYEEEERQRGNFPDRFSGHQFPNYSSELNVNALLLGDSALYLCASSTPDRGHTEAFFGQGTRLTVV.

The chain combines TRBV2 with TRBJ2-3; TRBD2 might be the D (6 bases). Trimming shortened V by 8 bases and J by 5 bases, and 17 bases separated the two germline ends. The CDR3 runs 14 residues. Germline-derived CDR1 and CDR2 are SNHLY and FYNNEI. CDR3 protein: CASEGGGTVDTQYF. In DNA, the CDR3 is TGTGCCAGCGAAGGAGGCGGGACCGTAGATACGCAGTATTTT.

The rearrangement links TRBV24-1 to TRBJ1-1; no clear D. Germline CDR1 reads KGHDR; CDR2 reads SFDVKD. Between the trimmed V and J ends, which lost 2 bases and 0 bases, there was a span of 3 bases. The CDR3 runs 13 residues. The CDR3 region is CATSDYLNTEAFF. CDR3 DNA sequence: TGTGCCACCAGTGATTACCTGAACACTGAAGCTTTCTTT.

The chain links TRBV5-1 to TRBJ2-7; D call uncertain. Germline CDR1 reads SGHRS; CDR2 reads YFSETQ. V was cut by 0 bases and J by 2 bases, with 9 bases left in between. The CDR3 is 14 residues long. The CDR3 loop is CASSLGPGAYEQYV. The CDR3 DNA reads TGCGCCAGCAGCTTGGGCCCAGGAGCCTACGAGCAGTACGTC.

The V call is TRBV2, the J call TRBJ1-5, with a tentative D call TRBD1 (5 bases). Looked up from germline, CDR1 is SNHLY and CDR2 is FYNNEI. The CDR3 covers 14 residues. Trimming pared 3 bases from V and 4 bases from J, leaving 10 bases between. The CDR3 DNA sequence: TGTGCCAGCAGTGAGCCCGGGACGAATCAGCCCCAGCATTTT. As protein: CASSEPGTNQPQHF.

The chain couples TRBV20-1 to TRBJ2-7; TRBD2 matches 9 bases. The CDR3 totals 17 residues. CDR1 is DFQATT and CDR2 is SNEGSKA in the germline V gene (reference sequence). The V and J ends lost 3 bases and 4 bases, in that order; junction bases with no gene match: 16. The DNA of the CDR3 is TGCAGTGCTAGTGATACCGGGACTAGCAGAGGGGAATACGAGCAGTACTTC. Translating it yields CSASDTGTSRGEYEQYF.